These 14 T cell receptor beta chains came from one sample sequenced in a study of blood T cells in healthy people across ages. A second PCR of about 6 to 12 cycles used a sample-barcoded 5' primer and a J-beta primer mix. TCRdb reanalysed the 5' RACE reads using MiXCR and keeps one entry per CDR3 protein. The table has over a million distinct CDR3 sequences, approximately 63% seen once. The sample was blood. Receptor source: a man aged 18 to 29 in good health.

V usage is TRBV12-3 or TRBV12-4 and J usage is TRBJ1-2, with a tentative D call TRBD1 (5 bases). CDR3 length: 14 amino acids. V lost 5 bases and J lost 4, with 14 bases in between. CDR3 DNA sequence: TGTGCCAGCAGTCTGGCAGGGCAATCCTATGGCTACACCTTC. It translates to CASSLAGQSYGYTF.

The chain couples TRBV12-5 to TRBJ2-1; D remains ambiguous. V lost 2 bases, J lost 11 bases, and 4 bases lay in between. This CDR3 is built from 10 residues. Per the germline V gene, CDR1 is LGHNT and CDR2 is FRNRAP. CDR3 amino acids: CASGLPQQFF. Here the CDR3 DNA reads TGTGCTAGTGGTTTGCCCCAGCAGTTCTTC. The entire variable domain, with the rest obtained from reference TRBV12-5 and TRBJ2-1, is as follows: DARVTQTPRHKVTEMGQEVTMRCQPILGHNTVFWYRQTMMQGLELLAYFRNRAPLDDSGMPKDRFSAEMPDATLATLKIQPSEPRDSAVYFCASGLPQQFFGPGTRLTVL.

This clonotype was seen a few times. The genes are TRBV4-3 and TRBJ2-7; D is possibly TRBD2 (5 bases). CDR1 and CDR2 from the germline V gene are LGHNA and YSLEER. Deletions cut 0 bases from V and 2 bases from J, with 11 bases between. The CDR3 length is 15 residues. The CDR3 nucleotides are TGCGCCAGCAGCCAAGAGGACTTCCAAACCTACGAGCAGTACTTC. Translated: CASSQEDFQTYEQYF.

The J gene is TRBJ1-2, the V gene TRBV20-1, with D unclear. The V end was cut by 0 bases, the J end by 4 bases, with 18 bases between. The CDR3 sequence is 16 residues long. The germline gives CDR1 DFQATT, CDR2 SNEGSKA (reference sequence). This CDR3 reads CSARDGTRRTSYGYTF. The DNA of the CDR3 is TGCAGTGCTAGAGATGGAACGAGGAGAACGAGCTATGGCTACACCTTC.

J is TRBJ2-7 and V is TRBV5-4, with 14 nucleotides matching TRBD2. V gave up 0 bases and J gave up 0 bases; unmatched junction bases: 2. The CDR3 consists of 17 residues. The V gene's germline CDR1 is SGHNT and CDR2 YYREEE (reference sequence). The CDR3 loop reads CASSLGLAGGPSYEQYF. In nucleotides, the CDR3 is TGTGCCAGCAGCTTGGGACTAGCGGGAGGGCCCTCCTACGAGCAGTACTTC.

This rearrangement joins TRBV27 to TRBJ2-3; possibly TRBD1 or TRBD2 for D (5 bases each). Germline lookup yields CDR1 MNHEY and CDR2 SMNVEV (reference sequence). Trimming cost V 0 bases and J 6 bases, with 25 bases left between them. The CDR3 sequence is 19 residues long. The DNA of the CDR3 is TGTGCCAGCAGTTTATCAAGGGACCGACGCCTCCTTTATGCGGATACGCAGTATTTT. Translating it yields CASSLSRDRRLLYADTQYF.

V gene TRBV5-6 combines with J gene TRBJ2-5, with TRBD1 identical over 9 bases. The J call may be incorrect, as the DNA end agrees better with TRBJ2-7. The CDR3 totals 15 residues. Germline-derived CDR1 and CDR2 are SGHDT and YYEEEE. CDR3 protein: CASTNPGTGLYEQYF. The CDR3 DNA reads TGTGCCAGCACCAACCCCGGGACAGGGCTCTACGAGCAGTACTTC.

Only a few counts were recorded for this clonotype. The rearrangement joins TRBV4-3 to TRBJ1-3; D not resolved. Germline V gene data show CDR1 as LGHNA and CDR2 as YSLEER. V lost 1 base, J lost 1 base, and 11 bases lay in between. This CDR3 has 16 amino acids. CDR3 protein: CASSQGAVGSGNTIYF. The CDR3 bases are TGCGCCAGCAGCCAAGGGGCCGTAGGGTCTGGAAACACCATATATTTT.

CDR3 in amino acids: CASSIETSSYEQYF. The CDR3 DNA reads as TGTGCCAGCAGCATTGAGACTAGCTCCTACGAGCAGTACTTC. The V gene is TRBV7-9, the J gene TRBJ2-7, with D possibly matching TRBD2 (6 bases). In germline, CDR1 is SEHNR, CDR2 FQNEAQ (reference sequence). V dropped 5 bases and J dropped 0 bases, with 11 bases sitting between them. This CDR3 is built from 14 residues.

There are a few counts of this clonotype. CDR3 nucleotide sequence: TGTGCCAGCAGTACTGGGGCGGCCAAAAACATTCAGTACTTC. Encoded protein: CASSTGAAKNIQYF. This chain links TRBV12-3 or TRBV12-4 with TRBJ2-4; D is possibly TRBD1 (5 bases). CDR3 length equals 14 residues. V was clipped by 5 bases and J by 1 base, with 9 bases between them.

This chain links TRBV28 with TRBJ1-1; D unclear. V was trimmed by 5 bases and J by 4 bases, leaving 8 bases between them. CDR1 and CDR2 from the germline V gene are MDHEN and SYDVKM. The CDR3 totals 12 residues. For the CDR3, the DNA is TGTGCCAGCAGTACGGGGATCACTGAAGCTTTCTTT. As protein: CASSTGITEAFF.

V is TRBV20-1 and J is TRBJ2-3; possibly TRBD1 or TRBD2 for D (6 bases each). In germline, CDR1 is DFQATT, CDR2 SNEGSKA (reference sequence). With 5 bases removed from V and 2 bases from J, the gap between germline ends came to 20 bases. The CDR3 consists of 16 residues. CDR3 protein: CSAPRGGQRATDTQYF. Written as DNA, the CDR3 is TGCAGTGCTCCTCGGGGAGGACAGAGGGCCACAGATACGCAGTATTTT.

This clonotype occurred once. The rearrangement joins TRBV11-1 to TRBJ2-1, with 13 nucleotides matching TRBD2. Germline CDR1 SGHAT, CDR2 FQDESV (reference sequence). Trimming removed 5 bases from V and 9 bases from J; junction bases left unmatched: 10. The CDR3 contains 16 residues. CDR3: CASSPWTSGSIGEQFF. The CDR3 coding sequence is TGTGCCAGCAGCCCGTGGACTAGCGGGAGTATCGGTGAGCAGTTCTTC. Full variable domain (missing parts from reference TRBV11-1 and TRBJ2-1): EAEVAQSPRYKITEKSQAVAFWCDPISGHATLYWYRQILGQGPELLVQFQDESVVDDSQLPKDRFSAERLKGVDSTLKIQPAELGDSAMYLCASSPWTSGSIGEQFFGPGTRLTVL.

In its sample, this clonotype was seen a few times. J is TRBJ1-1 and V is TRBV29-1; possibly TRBD1 for D (5 bases). Germline CDR1 reads SQVTM; CDR2 reads ANQGSEA. The CDR3 covers 14 residues. V was shortened by 8 bases and J by 3 bases, with 19 bases between the two germline ends. The CDR3 reads CSSEGVGSDTEAFF. CDR3 nucleotides: TGCAGCTCCGAAGGGGTCGGATCGGACACTGAAGCTTTCTTT.